The 32 T cell receptor beta chains below come from one sample, sequenced in a study of blood T cell repertoires in COVID-19. Assay used: immunoSEQ multiplex PCR; TCRdb lists only in-frame clones, some missing. The table lists 150,000 to 200,000 clones, 88% of them singletons. Material: peripheral blood. Receptor source: a man aged 45-65 years who had recovered from COVID-19.

The V and J genes are TRBV5-5 and TRBJ2-3, with 8 bases identical to TRBD2. Trimming at V came to 1 base and at J to 4 bases, leaving 8 bases not matched to a gene. Germline values: CDR1 SGHKS, CDR2 YYEKEE (reference sequence). This CDR3 has 16 amino acids. The CDR3 DNA reads TGTGCCAGCAGCTTGAGGGCGGGAGGAGGCTCAGATACGCAGTATTTT. Translating gives CASSLRAGGGSDTQYF.

The chain employs TRBV18 and TRBJ1-1; 10 positions match TRBD1. Germline CDR1 reads KGHSH; CDR2 reads LQKENI. The ends lost 4 bases at V and 10 bases at J; junction bases unmatched: 12. This CDR3 is 15 amino acids long. CDR3 region: CASSLKGQGLLGAFF. Here the CDR3 DNA reads TGTGCCAGCTCACTTAAGGGACAGGGGCTGTTGGGAGCTTTCTTT. Together with reference TRBV18 and TRBJ1-1, the CDR3 gives the full variable domain: NAGVMQNPRHLVRRRGQEARLRCSPMKGHSHVYWYRQLPEEGLKFMVYLQKENIIDESGMPKERFSAEFPKEGPSILRIQQVVRGDSAAYFCASSLKGQGLLGAFFGQGTRLTVV.

The J gene is TRBJ2-5, the V gene TRBV7-3, with a possible D match to TRBD2 (6 bases). The CDR3 length is 17 residues. V lost 5 bases, J lost 1 base, and 20 bases lay in between. Germline CDR1 SGHTA, CDR2 FQGTGA. The CDR3 loop reads CASSPIRGREPQETQYF. The CDR3 DNA reads as TGTGCCAGCAGCCCCATACGAGGGCGGGAACCCCAAGAGACCCAGTACTTC.

In its sample, this clone was seen once. The V and J genes are TRBV24-1 and TRBJ2-3; TRBD2 might be the D (7 bases). Germline V gene lookup returns CDR1 KGHDR and CDR2 SFDVKD. The CDR3 is 15 amino acids. V dropped 6 bases and J dropped 3 bases, with 15 bases sitting between them. The CDR3 nucleotides are TGTGCCACCAGTAGAGGGGGGGCGGTGACAGATACGCAGTATTTT. Translating it yields CATSRGGAVTDTQYF.

This chain connects TRBV7-9 to TRBJ2-3, with 12 bases fitting TRBD2. This CDR3 has 15 amino acids. In germline, CDR1 is SEHNR, CDR2 FQNEAQ (reference sequence). The J segment lost 5 bases and the V segment lost 5 bases, leaving 5 bases of the junction unmatched. CDR3 nucleotide sequence: TGTGCCAGCAGCCGGACTAGCGGGACGGTAGATACGCAGTATTTT. Protein sequence: CASSRTSGTVDTQYF.

The genes are TRBV2 and TRBJ2-2, with TRBD2 matching over 9 bases. The V and J ends lost 1 base and 1 base, in that order; junction bases with no gene match: 7. This CDR3 contains 18 residues. Germline CDR1 reads SNHLY; CDR2 reads FYNNEI. CDR3 DNA: TGTGCCAGCAGTGAAGAAGGACTAGCGTGGGGGAACACCGGGGAGCTGTTTTTT. It codes for CASSEEGLAWGNTGELFF.

The chain joins TRBV7-2 to TRBJ1-1; weak D call: TRBD1 (5 bases). V shed 5 bases and J shed 1 base, with 11 bases lying between them. Germline V CDR1 and CDR2: SGHTA, FQGNSA. The CDR3 is 14 amino acids. The CDR3 sequence: CASSPATANTEAFF. CDR3 in DNA: TGTGCCAGCAGCCCCGCGACAGCGAACACTGAAGCTTTCTTT.

The rearrangement joins TRBV7-9 to TRBJ1-1, with TRBD1 matching 8 bases. From germline, CDR1 is SEHNR and CDR2 FQNEAQ (reference sequence). J was trimmed by 1 base and V by 4 bases; bases with no gene match: 5. CDR3 length equals 15 residues. The CDR3 here is CASSSPGQANTEAFF. In DNA, the CDR3 is TGTGCCAGCAGCTCGCCGGGACAGGCGAACACTGAAGCTTTCTTT.

Written as DNA, the CDR3 is TGTGCCAGCAGCGTAAGGACACCCCTGGGTGAGACCCAGTACTTC. It yields the protein CASSVRTPLGETQYF. The J gene is TRBJ2-5, the V gene TRBV9; D is perhaps TRBD1 (5 bases). The germline CDR1 and CDR2 sequences are SGDLS and YYNGEE. This CDR3 is 15 amino acids long. V lost 1 base, J lost 5 bases, and 15 bases lay in between.

The chain links TRBV2 to TRBJ2-1, with a weak D call TRBD2 (6 bases). Germline V lookup: CDR1 SNHLY, CDR2 FYNNEI. Trimming removed 4 bases from V and 10 bases from J, with 8 bases in between. The CDR3 spans 11 residues. In DNA form, the CDR3 reads TGTGCCAGCAGTGGCGCGGGGGAGCAGTTCTTC. This codes for CASSGAGEQFF.

This rearrangement joins TRBV29-1 to TRBJ1-5; D is unresolved. Looked up from germline, CDR1 is SQVTM and CDR2 is ANQGSEA. With 8 bases removed from V and 7 bases from J, the gap between germline ends came to 12 bases. There are 11 residues in the CDR3. Written as DNA, the CDR3 is TGCAGCCCCTGTCCGAGGCAGCCCCAGCATTTT. Its protein product is CSPCPRQPQHF.

This clone was recorded once. V and J are TRBV18 and TRBJ2-3; perhaps TRBD2 as D (6 bases). Trimming took off 1 base at V and 0 bases at J, with 11 bases between the two ends. The CDR3 extends over 16 amino acids. CDR1 is KGHSH, CDR2 LQKENI, per germline. This CDR3 reads CASSPQRAVSTDTQYF. The CDR3 DNA reads TGTGCCAGCTCACCACAGCGGGCCGTTAGCACAGATACGCAGTATTTT.

The chain combines TRBV18 with TRBJ2-7; 9 bases line up with TRBD1. The V segment lost 3 bases and the J segment 5 bases; nucleotides outside the gene matches: 14. Germline CDR1 is KGHSH and CDR2 is LQKENI. The CDR3 runs 17 residues. CDR3 loop: CASSPRPGQGVLNEQYF. CDR3 coding DNA: TGTGCCAGCTCACCTAGACCGGGACAGGGTGTTTTGAACGAGCAGTACTTC.

This chain connects TRBV5-4 to TRBJ2-1; 11 bases are a match to TRBD2. From germline, CDR1 is SGHNT and CDR2 YYREEE (reference sequence). The V gene end was trimmed by 7 bases and the J gene end by 4 bases; junction bases not matched to a gene: 7. The CDR3 runs to 15 residues. The CDR3 region is CASLSGGASYNEQFF. CDR3 nucleotide sequence: TGTGCCAGCCTTAGCGGGGGGGCCTCTTACAATGAGCAGTTCTTC.

CDR3 coding DNA: TGTGCCACCAGCGGAAACGGGGGGCTTAATTCACCCCTCCACTTT. This gives the protein CATSGNGGLNSPLHF. The chain employs TRBV24-1 and TRBJ1-6; D is possibly TRBD1 (6 bases). V gave up 7 bases and J gave up 6 bases, with 15 bases separating them. Germline loops: CDR1 KGHDR, CDR2 SFDVKD. The CDR3 consists of 15 residues.

The CDR3 protein is CASSLTGDTEAFF. The CDR3 region has the DNA TGTGCCAGCAGTTTGACAGGGGACACTGAAGCTTTCTTT. The chain joins TRBV5-6 to TRBJ1-1; 8 nucleotides line up with TRBD1. The V and J ends lost 5 bases and 3 bases, in that order; junction bases with no gene match: 3. This CDR3 spans 13 amino acids. Germline values: CDR1 SGHDT, CDR2 YYEEEE.

The rearrangement joins TRBV27 to TRBJ1-4; a weak D match, TRBD1 (6 bases). The CDR3 loop spans 16 amino acids. From germline, CDR1 is MNHEY and CDR2 SMNVEV (reference sequence). V was trimmed by 4 bases and J by 8 bases, leaving 20 bases between them. CDR3 amino acids: CASSSTQQGNGEKLFF. CDR3 sequence (DNA): TGTGCCAGCAGTTCGACTCAACAGGGTAACGGCGAAAAACTGTTTTTT.

The chain recombines TRBV29-1 with TRBJ1-1; D possibly corresponds to TRBD1 (5 bases). The CDR3 is 10 amino acids. Trimming pared 4 bases from V and 7 bases from J, leaving 7 bases between. Germline CDR1 is SQVTM and CDR2 is ANQGSEA. In DNA form, the CDR3 reads TGCAGCGTTGCGGACATTGAAGCTTTCTTT. This encodes CSVADIEAFF.

This chain joins TRBV9 and TRBJ2-7; 12 bases map to TRBD2. V trimming: 4 bases; J trimming: 4 bases; junction bases outside the gene matches: 6. This CDR3 is built from 15 residues. Germline loops: CDR1 SGDLS, CDR2 YYNGEE. Here the CDR3 DNA reads TGTGCCAGCAGCAGACTAGCGGGAGATATGTACGAGCAGTACTTC. This encodes CASSRLAGDMYEQYF.

The gene calls are TRBV18 and TRBJ2-6, with 11 bases fitting TRBD1. Germline trimming cut 6 bases from V and 0 bases from J; bases unmatched to any gene: 7. The germline gives CDR1 KGHSH, CDR2 LQKENI. The CDR3 spans 18 residues. The CDR3 DNA reads TGTGCCAGCTCCCCCACCGGGACAGGGGGCTCTGGGGCCAACGTCCTGACTTTC. Amino acids: CASSPTGTGGSGANVLTF.

The chain combines TRBV27 with TRBJ1-4; D is ambiguous. Germline CDR1 and CDR2: MNHEY and SMNVEV (reference sequence). The CDR3 is 17 amino acids. V gave up 7 bases and J gave up 0 bases, with 18 bases separating them. The CDR3 spells CASKTESRFATNEKLFF. The CDR3 region has the DNA TGTGCCAGCAAAACAGAAAGCAGGTTTGCAACTAATGAAAAACTGTTTTTT. Complete variable domain (other parts from reference TRBV27 and TRBJ1-4): EAQVTQNPRYLITVTGKKLTVTCSQNMNHEYMSWYRQDPGLGLRQIYYSMNVEVTDKGDVPEGYKVSRKEKRNFPLILESPSPNQTSLYFCASKTESRFATNEKLFFGSGTQLSVL.

The chain is built from TRBV28 and TRBJ2-6; 8 bases align to TRBD1. The CDR3 spans 17 residues. Germline V gene sequence: CDR1 MDHEN, CDR2 SYDVKM. V lost 5 bases, J lost 0 bases, and 6 bases stayed unmatched. CDR3 residues: CASSLRTGGSGANVLTF. DNA of the CDR3: TGTGCCAGCAGTCTTCGAACAGGGGGCTCTGGGGCCAACGTCCTGACTTTC.

The chain recombines TRBV6-5 with TRBJ2-1, with TRBD2 matching over 12 bases. V dropped 5 bases and J dropped 8; count of bases not matched to a gene: 4. The CDR3 covers 14 residues. The germline V gene encodes CDR1 MNHEY and CDR2 SVGAGI. The CDR3 reads CASSPPSGRDEQFF. The CDR3 region has the DNA TGTGCCAGCAGTCCCCCTAGCGGGAGGGATGAGCAGTTCTTC.

This chain joins TRBV7-8 and TRBJ2-7; 10 bases are shared with TRBD1. CDR1 is SGHVS and CDR2 is FQNEAQ in the germline V gene. The CDR3 has 15 amino acids. V lost 2 bases, J lost 0 bases, and 1 base stayed unmatched. CDR3 nucleotides: TGTGCCAGCAGCTTAAGGACAGGGGGCTCCTACGAGCAGTACTTC. Amino acids: CASSLRTGGSYEQYF.

This clone was detected only once. V and J are TRBV6-2 or TRBV6-3 and TRBJ2-2; D uncertain. The CDR3 covers 15 residues. Germline V gene lookup returns CDR1 MNHEY and CDR2 SVGEGT. Trimming took 2 bases from V and 0 from J, leaving 7 bases between them. The CDR3 loop is CASSYEQANTGELFF. DNA for the CDR3: TGTGCCAGCAGTTACGAGCAGGCGAACACCGGGGAGCTGTTTTTT.

This chain connects TRBV7-2 to TRBJ2-7; TRBD2 aligns across 7 bases. V gave up 5 bases and J gave up 4 bases; unmatched junction bases: 14. The CDR3 length is 16 residues. Looked up from germline, CDR1 is SGHTA and CDR2 is FQGNSA. The CDR3 DNA follows: TGTGCCAGCAGCCAGAGGGCTAGCGGCACCCCTTACGAGCAGTACTTC. Translation: CASSQRASGTPYEQYF.

This clone has just one count. This rearrangement joins TRBV6-6 to TRBJ2-7; 10 nucleotides line up with TRBD2. Germline lookup yields CDR1 MNHNY and CDR2 SVGAGI (reference sequence). The J segment lost 5 bases and the V segment lost 7 bases, leaving 14 bases of the junction unmatched. The CDR3 sequence is 16 residues long. CDR3 sequence: CASTLSGGARENEQYF. DNA of the CDR3: TGTGCCAGCACCCTGAGCGGGGGGGCCCGGGAAAACGAGCAGTACTTC.

The V call is TRBV29-1, the J call TRBJ2-7; TRBD2 aligns across 14 bases. The CDR3 contains 18 residues. With V trimmed by 6 bases and J by 4 bases, 17 bases remained unmatched. From germline, CDR1 is SQVTM and CDR2 ANQGSEA. Here the CDR3 reads CSVSLGTSGSWGRYEQYF. CDR3 bases: TGCAGCGTCAGCCTCGGGACTAGCGGGAGTTGGGGTCGGTACGAGCAGTACTTC.

CDR3 in amino acids: CASSLPGAGEETQYF. DNA of the CDR3: TGTGCCAGCAGCTTGCCCGGCGCGGGAGAAGAGACCCAGTACTTC. The V and J genes are TRBV5-4 and TRBJ2-5; 7 nucleotides align to TRBD2. The CDR3 has 15 amino acids. The germline V gene encodes CDR1 SGHNT and CDR2 YYREEE (reference sequence). The trim removed 1 base at V and 3 bases at J, leaving 6 bases unmatched. The full variable domain, its missing parts supplied by reference TRBV5-4 and TRBJ2-5, is ETGVTQSPTHLIKTRGQQVTLRCSSQSGHNTVSWYQQALGQGPQFIFQYYREEENGRGNFPPRFSGLQFPNYSSELNVNALELDDSALYLCASSLPGAGEETQYFGPGTRLLVL.

As to this clone: This CDR3 is also generated by other DNA sequences in the sample. The chain is built from TRBV7-3 and TRBJ2-1; 12 bases are shared with TRBD2. The CDR3 contains 14 residues. Germline CDR1 SGHTA, CDR2 FQGTGA. Trimming cost V 5 bases and J 6 bases; bases outside gene matches: 2. The CDR3: CASSLAGGPNEQFF. The CDR3 DNA sequence: TGTGCCAGCAGCCTAGCGGGGGGGCCCAATGAGCAGTTCTTC.

This clone was picked up one time. The V and J genes are TRBV7-9 and TRBJ2-7, with D perhaps matching TRBD1 (6 bases). CDR3 size: 14 residues. The V end lost 8 bases, the J end lost 1 base, and 15 bases lay between the germline ends. Germline V gene data show CDR1 as SEHNR and CDR2 as FQNEAQ (reference sequence). This chain's CDR3 is CASGPWDKSYEQYF. The CDR3 region has the DNA TGTGCCAGCGGCCCCTGGGACAAGTCCTACGAGCAGTACTTC.

This chain joins TRBV3-1 (or the pseudogene TRBV3-2) and TRBJ1-1; 12 nucleotides align to TRBD1. The germline CDR1 and CDR2 sequences are LGHDT and YNNKEL (reference sequence). The CDR3 is 15 residues long. V trimming: 4 bases; J trimming: 4 bases; junction bases outside the gene matches: 4. The CDR3 loop is CASSRTGQGATEAFF. Here the CDR3 DNA reads TGTGCCAGCAGCCGGACGGGACAGGGGGCCACTGAAGCTTTCTTT.